The 16 T cell receptor beta chains below come from one sample, sequenced in a study of cytomegalovirus exposure and HLA in healthy donors. The PCR employed 60 Vbeta primers together with 13 Jbeta primers. Profiled with immunoSEQ multiplex PCR; TCRdb holds only in-frame clones, not every one. The repertoire has about 160,000 clones, around nine tenths of them found once; the top ten carry 0.85% to 1%. Sequencing input: PBMCs. The receptors shown here come from a woman younger than 45 in good health and CMV-seronegative.

This chain connects TRBV5-1 to TRBJ2-3; D possibly corresponds to TRBD2 (5 bases). Germline V gives CDR1 SGHRS, CDR2 YFSETQ. The CDR3 is made up of 15 amino acids. V lost 2 bases and J lost 2, with 12 bases in between. The CDR3, as DNA: TGCGCCAGCAGCTTTATCGGGGAGAACACAGATACGCAGTATTTT. This encodes CASSFIGENTDTQYF.

The chain couples TRBV27 to TRBJ1-5; 10 bases fit TRBD1. V shed 11 bases and J 3 bases; nucleotides not matched to a gene: 10. The CDR3 covers 15 residues. Germline CDR1 is MNHEY and CDR2 is SMNVEV (reference sequence). CDR3 loop: CAVSAGQGYNQPQHF. The CDR3 bases are TGTGCCGTATCGGCGGGACAGGGGTACAATCAGCCCCAGCATTTT.

The chain carries TRBV5-1 and TRBJ2-5, with D possibly TRBD1 on 6 matching bases. CDR3 length: 14 amino acids. The germline gives CDR1 SGHRS, CDR2 YFSETQ. The ends were cut back, 0 bases at V and 4 bases at J, with 10 bases in the middle. CDR3 protein: CASSLGTGPETQYF. CDR3 DNA sequence: TGCGCCAGCAGCTTGGGTACAGGGCCAGAGACCCAGTACTTC.

A single count supports this clone. The chain recombines TRBV7-2 with TRBJ1-3; a weak D match, TRBD1 (5 bases). Looked up from germline, CDR1 is SGHTA and CDR2 is FQGNSA. There are 16 residues in the CDR3. The V end lost 5 bases, the J end lost 0 bases, and 14 bases lay between the germline ends. The CDR3 region has the DNA TGTGCCAGCAGCCGAACCACAGGCAACTCTGGAAACACCATATATTTT. Translation gives CASSRTTGNSGNTIYF.

The V gene is TRBV28, the J gene TRBJ2-7, with 7 positions matching TRBD2. The CDR3 loop spans 13 amino acids. V dropped 5 bases and J dropped 2; count of bases not matched to a gene: 3. Per the germline V gene, CDR1 is MDHEN and CDR2 is SYDVKM. The CDR3 protein is CASSGGSPYEQYF. Written as DNA, the CDR3 is TGTGCCAGCAGTGGCGGGAGTCCCTACGAGCAGTACTTC.

DNA for the CDR3: TGTGCCACTAAAGACGTAGGGGACAGGGGAAATTCACCCCTCCACTTT. Translating gives CATKDVGDRGNSPLHF. The chain uses TRBV27 and TRBJ1-6; 10 bases are shared with TRBD1. Germline V gives CDR1 MNHEY, CDR2 SMNVEV (reference sequence). This CDR3 region has 16 residues. V lost 10 bases, J lost 7 bases, and 13 bases stayed unmatched.

The chain is built from TRBV11-2 and TRBJ2-7; 9 bases agree with TRBD1. Trimming cost V 4 bases and J 3 bases; bases outside gene matches: 1. CDR3 length equals 13 residues. CDR1 is SGHAT and CDR2 is FQNNGV in the germline V gene. The DNA of the CDR3 is TGTGCCAGCAGCTCGGACAGGGGCTACGAGCAGTACTTC. Residues: CASSSDRGYEQYF. Combining the CDR3 with reference TRBV11-2 and TRBJ2-7 gives the whole variable domain EAGVAQSPRYKIIEKRQSVAFWCNPISGHATLYWYQQILGQGPKLLIQFQNNGVVDDSQLPKDRFSAERLKGVDSTLKIQPAKLEDSAVYLCASSSDRGYEQYFGPGTRLTVT.

This chain joins TRBV12-5 and TRBJ2-7; 9 bases align to TRBD1. The germline V gene has CDR1 LGHNT and CDR2 FRNRAP. The CDR3 length is 15 residues. With 0 bases clipped from V and 3 bases from J, the junction kept 3 bases outside the gene matches. The CDR3 DNA is TGTGCTAGTGGTTTGGTGACAGGGGGGGGCTACGAGCAGTACTTC. Protein product: CASGLVTGGGYEQYF.

This chain connects TRBV15 to TRBJ2-7, with unresolved D. This CDR3 region has 14 residues. The V gene lost 2 bases and the J gene lost 5 bases, with 13 bases spanning the gap. Per germline, CDR1 LNHNV and CDR2 YYDKDF (reference sequence). This CDR3 reads CATSRTLSLNEQYF. As DNA, the CDR3 is TGTGCCACCAGCAGAACCCTATCCCTGAACGAGCAGTACTTC.

The chain couples TRBV10-3 to TRBJ2-2, with D perhaps matching TRBD2 (6 bases). Germline V gene lookup returns CDR1 ENHRY and CDR2 SYGVKD. Trimming left V 6 bases short and J 4 bases short, with 15 bases between. The CDR3 runs to 15 residues. CDR3 loop: CAISPSDVGTGELFF. The CDR3 region has the DNA TGTGCCATCAGCCCTAGCGACGTAGGCACCGGGGAGCTGTTTTTT.

The chain links TRBV7-6 to TRBJ1-5; 9 bases agree with TRBD1. CDR1 and CDR2 (germline): SGHVS, FNYEAQ. The junction had 2 bases not matched to a gene; V was cut back by 1 base and J by 4 bases. The CDR3 has 15 amino acids. The CDR3 here is CASSLGDRENQPQHF. The CDR3, as DNA: TGTGCCAGCAGCTTAGGGGACAGGGAAAATCAGCCCCAGCATTTT.

V is TRBV16 and J is TRBJ1-6; 10 bases map to TRBD1. The V gene end was trimmed by 0 bases and the J gene end by 10 bases; junction bases not matched to a gene: 3. CDR3 size: 15 residues. CDR1 and CDR2 from the germline V gene are KGHSY and FQNENV. CDR3 in DNA: TGTGCCAGCAGCCAATCGGGGACAGGGGAATCACCCCTCCACTTT. Protein: CASSQSGTGESPLHF.

The CDR3 coding sequence is TGTGCCAGCAGCTTGGGTCGGGGGAACCAAGAGACCCAGTACTTC. Translation gives CASSLGRGNQETQYF. V usage is TRBV5-4 and J usage is TRBJ2-5; perhaps TRBD2 as D (6 bases). V was trimmed by 0 bases and J by 0 bases, leaving 9 bases between them. The V gene's germline CDR1 is SGHNT and CDR2 YYREEE (reference sequence). The CDR3 loop spans 15 amino acids.

The chain employs TRBV28 and TRBJ1-2, with D possibly being TRBD1 (6 bases). CDR1 is MDHEN, CDR2 SYDVKM, per germline. The CDR3 contains 15 residues. Trimming removed 5 bases from V and 8 bases from J, with 21 bases in between. The CDR3 DNA follows: TGTGCCAGCAGTCTGCTCTGGGGGGGCGGGCAGGGCTACACCTTC. Amino acid sequence: CASSLLWGGGQGYTF.

The rearrangement joins TRBV2 to TRBJ1-1, with TRBD1 as a possible D gene (6 bases). Germline loops: CDR1 SNHLY, CDR2 FYNNEI. Trimming took off 6 bases at V and 11 bases at J, with 19 bases between the two ends. The CDR3 loop spans 13 amino acids. The CDR3 loop is CASSRRGGVGAFF. Here the CDR3 DNA reads TGTGCCAGCAGCCGAAGAGGGGGGGTGGGCGCTTTCTTT.

V and J are TRBV27 and TRBJ1-5; the match to TRBD1 covers 11 bases. V lost 4 bases and J lost 1; bases outside the gene matches: 6. The CDR3 covers 17 residues. Germline-derived CDR1 and CDR2 are MNHEY and SMNVEV (reference sequence). DNA of the CDR3: TGTGCCAGCAGTTCTTGGACAGGGGGCCCGAGCAATCAGCCCCAGCATTTT. Protein: CASSSWTGGPSNQPQHF.